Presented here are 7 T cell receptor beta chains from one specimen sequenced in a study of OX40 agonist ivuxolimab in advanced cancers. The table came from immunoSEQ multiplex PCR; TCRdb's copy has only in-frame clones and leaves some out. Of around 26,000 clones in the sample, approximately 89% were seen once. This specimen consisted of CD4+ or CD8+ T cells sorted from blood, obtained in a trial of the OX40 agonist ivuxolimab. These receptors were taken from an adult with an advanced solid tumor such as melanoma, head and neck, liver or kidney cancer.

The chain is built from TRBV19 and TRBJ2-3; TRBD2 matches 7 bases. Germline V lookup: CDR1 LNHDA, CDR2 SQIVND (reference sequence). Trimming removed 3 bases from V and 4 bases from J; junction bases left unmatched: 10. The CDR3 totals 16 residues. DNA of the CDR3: TGTGCCAGTAGTATTTCGGGGGGTAGCCACCCAGATACGCAGTATTTT. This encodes CASSISGGSHPDTQYF.

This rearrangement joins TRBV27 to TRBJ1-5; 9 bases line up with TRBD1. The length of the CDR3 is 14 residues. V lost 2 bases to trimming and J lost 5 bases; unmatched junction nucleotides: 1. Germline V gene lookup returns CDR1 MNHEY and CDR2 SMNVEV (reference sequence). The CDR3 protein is CASSLGTGYQPQHF. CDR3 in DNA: TGTGCCAGCAGTTTAGGGACAGGGTATCAGCCCCAGCATTTT.

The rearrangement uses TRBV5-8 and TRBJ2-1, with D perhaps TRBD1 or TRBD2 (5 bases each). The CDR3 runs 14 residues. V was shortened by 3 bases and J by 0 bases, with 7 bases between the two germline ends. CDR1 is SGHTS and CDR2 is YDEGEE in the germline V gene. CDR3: CASSSGSSYNEQFF. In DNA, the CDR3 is TGTGCCAGCAGCTCAGGGAGCTCCTACAATGAGCAGTTCTTC.

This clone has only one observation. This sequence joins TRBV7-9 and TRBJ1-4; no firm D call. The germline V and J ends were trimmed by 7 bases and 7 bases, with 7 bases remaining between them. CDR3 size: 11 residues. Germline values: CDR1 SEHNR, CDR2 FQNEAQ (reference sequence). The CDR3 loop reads CASTEAEKLFF. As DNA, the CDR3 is TGTGCCAGCACAGAGGCTGAAAAACTGTTTTTT.

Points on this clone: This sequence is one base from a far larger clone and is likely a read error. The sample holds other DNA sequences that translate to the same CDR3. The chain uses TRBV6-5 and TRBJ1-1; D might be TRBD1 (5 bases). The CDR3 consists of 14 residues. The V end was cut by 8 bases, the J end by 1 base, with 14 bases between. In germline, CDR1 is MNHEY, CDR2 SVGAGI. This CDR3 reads CASRDATENTEAFF. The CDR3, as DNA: TGTGCCAGCCGGGATGCGACAGAGAACACTGAAGCTTTCTTT.

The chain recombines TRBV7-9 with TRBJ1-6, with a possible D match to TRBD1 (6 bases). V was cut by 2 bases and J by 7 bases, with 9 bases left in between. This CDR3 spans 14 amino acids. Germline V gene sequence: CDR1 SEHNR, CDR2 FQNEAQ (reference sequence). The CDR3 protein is CASSLSTGNSPLHF. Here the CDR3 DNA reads TGTGCCAGCAGCTTAAGCACAGGGAATTCACCCCTCCACTTT.

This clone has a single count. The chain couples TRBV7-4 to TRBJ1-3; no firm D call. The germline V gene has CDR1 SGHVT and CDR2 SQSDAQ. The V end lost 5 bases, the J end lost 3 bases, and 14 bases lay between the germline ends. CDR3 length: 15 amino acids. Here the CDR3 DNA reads TGTGCCAGCAGCCCGCGGACGGGGTATGGAAACACCATATATTTT. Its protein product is CASSPRTGYGNTIYF.